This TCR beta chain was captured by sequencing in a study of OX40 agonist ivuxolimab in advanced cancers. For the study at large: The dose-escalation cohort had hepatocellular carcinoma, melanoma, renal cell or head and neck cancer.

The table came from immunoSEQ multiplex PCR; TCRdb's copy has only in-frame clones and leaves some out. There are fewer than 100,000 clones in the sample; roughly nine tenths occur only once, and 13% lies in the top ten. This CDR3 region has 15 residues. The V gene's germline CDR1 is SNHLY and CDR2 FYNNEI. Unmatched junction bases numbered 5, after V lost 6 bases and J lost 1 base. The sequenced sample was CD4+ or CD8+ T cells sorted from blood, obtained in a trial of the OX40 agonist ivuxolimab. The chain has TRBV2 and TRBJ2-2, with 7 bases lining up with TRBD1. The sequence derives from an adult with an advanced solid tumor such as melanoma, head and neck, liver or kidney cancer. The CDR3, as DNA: TGTGCCAGCAGCCCCGACAGGGTGAACACCGGGGAGCTGTTTTTT. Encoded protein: CASSPDRVNTGELFF. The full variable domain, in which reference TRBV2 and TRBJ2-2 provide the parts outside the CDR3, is EPEVTQTPSHQVTQMGQEVILRCVPISNHLYFYWYRQILGQKVEFLVSFYNNEISEKSEIFDDQFSVERPDGSNFTLKIRSTKLEDSAMYFCASSPDRVNTGELFFGEGSRLTVL.